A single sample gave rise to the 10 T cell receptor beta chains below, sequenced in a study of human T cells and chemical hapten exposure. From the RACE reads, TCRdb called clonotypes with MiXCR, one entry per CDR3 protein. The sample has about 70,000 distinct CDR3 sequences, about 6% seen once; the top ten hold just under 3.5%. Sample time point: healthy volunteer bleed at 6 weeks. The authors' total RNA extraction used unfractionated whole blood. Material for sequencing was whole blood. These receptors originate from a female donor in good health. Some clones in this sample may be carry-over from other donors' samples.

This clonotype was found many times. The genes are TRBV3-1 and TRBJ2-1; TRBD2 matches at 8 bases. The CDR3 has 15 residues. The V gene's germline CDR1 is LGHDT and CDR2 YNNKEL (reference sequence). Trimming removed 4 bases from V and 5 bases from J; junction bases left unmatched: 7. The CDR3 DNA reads TGTGCCAGCAGCCCCACCCGGACTAGCAACAATGAGCAGTTCTTC. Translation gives CASSPTRTSNNEQFF.

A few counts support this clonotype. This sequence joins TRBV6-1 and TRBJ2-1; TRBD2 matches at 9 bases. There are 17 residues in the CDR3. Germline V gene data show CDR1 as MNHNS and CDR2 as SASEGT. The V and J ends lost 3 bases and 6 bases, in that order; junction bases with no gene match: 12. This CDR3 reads CASSDPWLAGPINEQFF. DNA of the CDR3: TGTGCCAGCAGTGATCCCTGGCTAGCGGGACCTATCAATGAGCAGTTCTTC.

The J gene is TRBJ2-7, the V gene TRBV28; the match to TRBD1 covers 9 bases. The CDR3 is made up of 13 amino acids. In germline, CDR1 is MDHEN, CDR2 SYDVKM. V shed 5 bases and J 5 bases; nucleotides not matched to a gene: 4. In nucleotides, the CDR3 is TGTGCCAGCAGTAACAGGGGGCCCGACGAGCAGTACTTC. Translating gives CASSNRGPDEQYF.

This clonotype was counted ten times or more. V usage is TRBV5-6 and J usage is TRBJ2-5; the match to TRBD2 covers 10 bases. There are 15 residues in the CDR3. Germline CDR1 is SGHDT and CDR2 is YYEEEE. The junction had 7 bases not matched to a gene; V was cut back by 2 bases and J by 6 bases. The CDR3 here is CASSFPSGSLKTQYF. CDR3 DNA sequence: TGTGCCAGCAGCTTTCCTAGCGGGAGTTTGAAGACCCAGTACTTC.

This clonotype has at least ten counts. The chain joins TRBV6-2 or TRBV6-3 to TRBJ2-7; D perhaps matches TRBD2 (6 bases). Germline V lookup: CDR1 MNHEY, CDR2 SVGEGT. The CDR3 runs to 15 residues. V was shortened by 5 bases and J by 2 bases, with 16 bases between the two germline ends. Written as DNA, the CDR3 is TGTGCCAGCAGTCGCGGGGAGCGGAACACCTACGAGCAGTACTTC. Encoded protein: CASSRGERNTYEQYF.

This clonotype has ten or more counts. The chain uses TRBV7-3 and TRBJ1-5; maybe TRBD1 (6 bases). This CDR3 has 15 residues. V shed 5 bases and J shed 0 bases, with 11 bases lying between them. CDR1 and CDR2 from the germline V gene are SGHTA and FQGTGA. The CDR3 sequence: CASSPTGDSNQPQHF. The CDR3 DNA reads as TGTGCCAGCAGCCCGACAGGCGATAGCAATCAGCCCCAGCATTTT.

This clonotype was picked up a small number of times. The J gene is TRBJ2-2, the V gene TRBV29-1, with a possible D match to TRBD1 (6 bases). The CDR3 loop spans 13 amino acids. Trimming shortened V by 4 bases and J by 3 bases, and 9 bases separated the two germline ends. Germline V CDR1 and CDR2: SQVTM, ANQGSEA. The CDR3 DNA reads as TGCAGCGTTGGCAGGGGAGACACCGGGGAGCTGTTTTTT. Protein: CSVGRGDTGELFF.

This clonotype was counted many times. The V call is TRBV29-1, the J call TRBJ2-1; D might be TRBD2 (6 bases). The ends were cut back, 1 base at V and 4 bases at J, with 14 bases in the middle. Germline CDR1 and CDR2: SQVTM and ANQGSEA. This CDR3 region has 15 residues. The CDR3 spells CSVEAAEGPYNEQFF. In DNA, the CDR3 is TGCAGCGTTGAAGCCGCGGAGGGTCCGTACAATGAGCAGTTCTTC.

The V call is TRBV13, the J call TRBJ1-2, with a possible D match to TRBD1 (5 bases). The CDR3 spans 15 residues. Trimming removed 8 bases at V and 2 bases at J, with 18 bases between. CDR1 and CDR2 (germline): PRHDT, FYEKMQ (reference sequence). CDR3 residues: CASHSRGFSNYGYTF. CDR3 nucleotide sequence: TGTGCCAGCCACTCGCGGGGGTTCTCGAACTATGGCTACACCTTC.

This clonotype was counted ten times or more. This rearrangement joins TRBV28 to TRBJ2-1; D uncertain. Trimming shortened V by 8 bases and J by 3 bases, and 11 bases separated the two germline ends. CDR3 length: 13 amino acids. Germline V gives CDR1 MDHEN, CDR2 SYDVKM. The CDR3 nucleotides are TGTGCCAGCTTAGCCCTCAGCTACAATGAGCAGTTCTTC. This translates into CASLALSYNEQFF.